These T cell receptor beta chains were read from a single sample in a study of T cell repertoires in cytomegalovirus infection. TCRdb independently ran MiXCR on the reads; one entry per CDR3 protein. The sample consists of some 680,000 distinct CDR3 sequences, under 40% of them appearing once. Sequencing input: PBMCs. Receptor source: a human donor in good health (CMV status not recorded). Some clones in this sample may be carry-over from other donors' samples. Both conserved end residues are part of each CDR3. Each record gives: J gene, clone size, V gene, D gene, CDR3 DNA, CDR3 protein. D genes are given only for firm matches. Clone size is given for some rows only: seen once, a few or many times, or a class if the clone is expanded.

TRBJ2-1	few	TRBV5-1	-	TGCGCCAGCAGCTTGGCCGCGGGGTCGGGCAATGAGCAGTTCTTC	CASSLAAGSGNEQFF
TRBJ2-2	-	TRBV20-1	-	TGCAGTGCTACTAGCCTAATCTGGAACACCGGGGAGCTGTTTTTT	CSATSLIWNTGELFF
TRBJ2-7	-	TRBV6-5	-	TGTGCCAGCAGTTACTCGCGGGACACTCACGAGCAGTACTTC	CASSYSRDTHEQYF
TRBJ2-7	few	TRBV6-1	-	TGTGCCAGCAGTGAAGGGCAGCTCCTCTCCTACGAGCAGTACTTC	CASSEGQLLSYEQYF
TRBJ2-2	many	TRBV7-6	-	TGTGCTAGCAGCTTAGAAGGGGGCACCGGGGAGCTGTTTTTT	CASSLEGGTGELFF
TRBJ1-1	few	TRBV6-5	TRBD1	TGTGCCAGCAGGGCAGGGGGATGGAACACTGAAGCTTTCTTT	CASRAGGWNTEAFF
TRBJ1-2	few	TRBV5-8	-	TGTGCCAGCAGCTTGGCGGACAGCACCTATGGCTACACCTTC	CASSLADSTYGYTF
TRBJ2-7	many	TRBV28	-	TGTGCCAGCAGCCCGGTGGGGGCCCCCTACGAGCAGTACTTC	CASSPVGAPYEQYF
TRBJ1-2	-	TRBV7-2	TRBD1	TGTGCCAGCAGCTTAAGTCTAGACAGGGGGCGACTAGGCTACACCTTC	CASSLSLDRGRLGYTF
TRBJ1-5	-	TRBV7-9	-	TGTGCCAGCAGCTCGGTCATCGGGGACACGCACAATCAGCCCCAGCAGTTT	CASSSVIGDTHNQPQQF
TRBJ2-7	-	TRBV27	TRBD2	TGTGCCAGCAGGACAAAATTTAGCGGGGGGGCTCACGAGCAGTACTTC	CASRTKFSGGAHEQYF
TRBJ1-1	few	TRBV7-3	-	TGTGCCAGCAGCTTAGGGGCGCGGGGTTTCGCTGAAGCTTTCTTT	CASSLGARGFAEAFF
TRBJ2-3	-	TRBV12-3/TRBV12-4	-	TGTGCCAGCACCCGAGGGGGGGGCCCGGATACGCAGTATTTT	CASTRGGGPDTQYF
TRBJ2-1	few	TRBV28	-	TGTGCCAGCAGTGGGTGGGGTAGCGGTTCCTACAATGAGCAGTTCTTC	CASSGWGSGSYNEQFF
TRBJ1-2	few	TRBV10-3	-	TGTGCCATCAGTGAGTCCGGGGCAGGAAACGATGGCTACACCTTC	CAISESGAGNDGYTF
TRBJ2-7	-	TRBV28	TRBD1	TGTGCCAGCAGTCCCCCCGCCGGTGGGACAGGGGTGGCCGAGCAGTACTTC	CASSPPAGGTGVAEQYF
TRBJ2-7	few	TRBV18	TRBD2	TGTGCCAGCTCACTACACCCCGGGGGGACCAGCTCCTACGAGCAGTACTTC	CASSLHPGGTSSYEQYF
TRBJ1-5	few	TRBV6-1	TRBD1	TGTGCCAGCAGTAAGGGACGCACCGGACAGGCCATCAATCAGCCCCAGCATTTT	CASSKGRTGQAINQPQHF
TRBJ2-7	few	TRBV28	TRBD1	TGTGCCAGCGGGACAGCCTACGAGCAGTACTTC	CASGTAYEQYF
TRBJ2-2	-	TRBV5-1	-	TGCGCCAGCAGCTTGGAACCGGGCCTGAACACCGGGGAGCTGTTTTTT	CASSLEPGLNTGELFF
TRBJ2-1	few	TRBV19	TRBD1	TGTGCCAGTAGTTCGCCCGGACAGGGGGAATATGAGCAGTTCTTC	CASSSPGQGEYEQFF
TRBJ2-5	few	TRBV5-6	-	TGTGCCAGCAGCCGGCGACGAATGGGTAGAGGCGGAGAGACCCAGTACTTC	CASSRRRMGRGGETQYF
TRBJ2-7	-	TRBV28	TRBD1	TGTGCCAGCAGGCACGCCCCCCGGGACAGGGTCTACGAGCAGTACTTC	CASRHAPRDRVYEQYF